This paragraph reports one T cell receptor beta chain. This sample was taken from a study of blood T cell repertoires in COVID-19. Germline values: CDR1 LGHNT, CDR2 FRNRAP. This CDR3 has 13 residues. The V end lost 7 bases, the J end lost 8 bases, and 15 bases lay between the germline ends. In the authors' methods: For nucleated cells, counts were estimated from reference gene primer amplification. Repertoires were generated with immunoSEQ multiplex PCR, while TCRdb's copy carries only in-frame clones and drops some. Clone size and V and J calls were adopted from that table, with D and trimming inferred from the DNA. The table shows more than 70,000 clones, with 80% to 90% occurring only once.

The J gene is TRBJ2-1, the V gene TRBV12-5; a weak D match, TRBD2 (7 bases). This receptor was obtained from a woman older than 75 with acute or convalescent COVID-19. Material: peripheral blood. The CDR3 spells CASVKGGEDEQFF. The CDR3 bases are TGTGCTAGTGTTAAGGGGGGGGAGGATGAGCAGTTCTTC. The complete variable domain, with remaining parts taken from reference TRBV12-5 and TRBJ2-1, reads DARVTQTPRHKVTEMGQEVTMRCQPILGHNTVFWYRQTMMQGLELLAYFRNRAPLDDSGMPKDRFSAEMPDATLATLKIQPSEPRDSAVYFCASVKGGEDEQFFGPGTRLTVL.